Listed below are T cell receptor beta chains from one sample, sequenced in a study of post-analysis software for immune sequencing data. TCRdb itself ran the PCR reads through MiXCR, one entry per CDR3 protein. In the table there are about 430,000 distinct CDR3 sequences, 30% to 40% of which are singletons. The source material was blood. The receptors shown here come from a girl aged 2 to 10 with multiple sclerosis. The CDR3 runs from the conserved cysteine through the conserved F or W. Fields, in order: V gene, J gene, D gene, clone size, CDR3 protein, CDR3 DNA. The D gene is left open where the match is weak. Clone size, where shown, is once, few, many, or a class for clones that have expanded.

TRBV7-8	TRBJ2-7	.	.	CASSLGPGVGYEQYF	TGTGCCAGCAGCTTAGGACCAGGGGTGGGATACGAGCAGTACTTC
TRBV20-1	TRBJ2-5	.	.	CSARDEAGWETQYF	TGCAGTGCTAGAGATGAGGCAGGGTGGGAGACCCAGTACTTC
TRBV7-3	TRBJ1-4	.	.	CASSLMSTNEKLFF	TGTGCCAGCAGCTTAATGTCAACTAATGAAAAACTGTTTTTT
TRBV27	TRBJ1-1	.	few	CASSWYTNTEAFF	TGTGCCAGCAGTTGGTACACGAACACTGAAGCTTTCTTT
TRBV4-2	TRBJ1-2	.	.	CASSQDWADNYGYTF	TGTGCCAGCAGCCAAGATTGGGCAGATAACTATGGCTACACCTTC
TRBV10-3	TRBJ2-5	.	few	CAISERPGEQYF	TGTGCCATCAGTGAAAGACCGGGGGAGCAGTACTTC
TRBV5-1	TRBJ1-1	.	.	CASSYRGAMDEAFF	TGCGCCAGCAGCTACCGCGGGGCGATGGATGAAGCTTTCTTT
TRBV20-1	TRBJ2-1	.	.	CSAGGNYNGQFF	TGCAGTGCTGGGGGGAACTACAATGGGCAGTTCTTC
TRBV29-1	TRBJ1-4	.	few	CSVWEGGKLFF	TGCAGCGTTTGGGAGGGCGGAAAACTGTTTTTT
TRBV7-3	TRBJ1-2	.	few	CASSLRAANYGYTF	TGTGCCAGCAGCTTAAGGGCCGCTAACTATGGCTACACCTTC
TRBV6-5	TRBJ1-2	.	few	CASSYSRGNGYTF	TGTGCCAGCAGTTACTCGAGAGGGAACGGCTACACCTTC
TRBV7-2	TRBJ1-1	TRBD1	once	CASSLGGTGAMFEAFF	TGTGCCAGCAGCTTAGGGGGGACAGGGGCGATGTTTGAAGCTTTCTTT
TRBV30	TRBJ1-2	.	few	CAWSPGGNGYTF	TGTGCCTGGAGTCCCGGGGGAAATGGCTACACCTTC
TRBV6-6	TRBJ2-3	.	.	CASSYGFRGTTDTQYF	TGTGCCAGCAGTTACGGATTCCGGGGGACCACAGATACGCAGTATTTT